This is a list of T cell receptor beta chains from one sample in a study of T cell responses to AZD1222 COVID-19 vaccine. Profiling relied on immunoSEQ multiplex PCR, and the TCRdb table lists in-frame clones only, not all of them. The sample consists of roughly 100,000 clones, more than 75% of them appearing once. The starting material was peripheral blood, obtained on day 0 of AZD1222 vaccination. The origin of the receptors is an adult in good health. CDR3s include the opening cysteine and the closing phenylalanine or tryptophan. The D gene is left open where the match is weak. Size is omitted from some rows. Given values are once, few, many or a class for expanded clones.

NA | TRBJ2-1 | TRBV7-2 | NA | CASSSIAVGNNEQFF | TGTGCCAGCAGCTCCATAGCGGTAGGGAACAATGAGCAGTTCTTC
NA | TRBJ1-1 | TRBV5-1 | NA | CASSLVGWSTEAFF | TGCGCCAGCAGCTTGGTAGGGTGGAGCACTGAAGCTTTCTTT
NA | TRBJ2-3 | TRBV15 | NA | CATSRGFKDGSTDTQYF | TGTGCCACCAGCAGAGGTTTTAAGGACGGGAGCACAGATACGCAGTATTTT
NA | TRBJ2-2 | TRBV30 | TRBD1 | CAWSRTGVDGELFF | TGTGCCTGGAGCAGGACAGGTGTGGACGGGGAGCTGTTTTTT
NA | TRBJ2-3 | TRBV27 | NA | CASRGAGRDRHTQYF | TGTGCCAGCAGGGGGGCGGGCAGGGATCGACATACGCAGTATTTT
NA | TRBJ2-5 | TRBV4-1 | NA | CASSSRGTGSQETQYF | TGCGCCAGCAGCTCTCGAGGAACAGGGAGTCAAGAGACCCAGTACTTC
NA | TRBJ1-5 | TRBV10-3 | NA | CAISESRLGGNQPQHF | TGTGCCATCAGTGAGTCGAGGTTGGGGGGCAATCAGCCCCAGCATTTT
NA | TRBJ1-5 | TRBV6-2/TRBV6-3 | NA | CASSYRGARGYSNQPQHF | TGTGCCAGCAGTTACCGAGGGGCGCGAGGGTATAGCAATCAGCCCCAGCATTTT
NA | TRBJ2-1 | TRBV6-5 | NA | CASSWGLTHNEQFF | TGTGCCAGCAGTTGGGGTTTGACACACAATGAGCAGTTCTTC
NA | TRBJ1-6 | TRBV9 | NA | CASSAEVNSPLHF | TGTGCCAGCAGCGCAGAGGTTAATTCACCCCTCCACTTT
NA | TRBJ1-2 | TRBV30 | NA | CAWSMSGYGYTF | TGTGCCTGGAGTATGTCCGGCTATGGCTACACCTTC
NA | TRBJ2-2 | TRBV6-2/TRBV6-3 | NA | CASSYRDTGELFF | TGTGCCAGCAGTTACAGGGACACCGGGGAGCTGTTTTTT
NA | TRBJ1-1 | TRBV10-2 | NA | CASSVSVGSRNTEAFF | TGCGCCAGCAGTGTGTCCGTTGGCAGCCGGAACACTGAAGCTTTCTTT
few | TRBJ1-2 | TRBV5-6 | NA | CASSLGASYGYTF | TGTGCCAGCAGCTTGGGAGCTAGCTATGGCTACACCTTC
NA | TRBJ1-4 | TRBV7-9 | TRBD1 | CASSLAASGQGEKLFF | TGTGCCAGCAGCTTAGCGGCGTCGGGACAGGGGGAAAAACTGTTTTTT
NA | TRBJ2-1 | TRBV5-1 | NA | CASSLQPLELNEQFF | TGCGCCAGCAGCTTACAGCCTTTGGAACTGAATGAGCAGTTCTTC
NA | TRBJ1-4 | TRBV30 | NA | CAHKRGGKLFF | TGTGCCCACAAACGGGGTGGAAAACTGTTTTTT
NA | TRBJ1-4 | TRBV6-5 | NA | CATRGPEGKKLFF | TGTGCCACCCGGGGGCCGGAGGGAAAAAAACTGTTTTTT
NA | TRBJ2-7 | TRBV21-1 | NA | CASSAPRGYHEQYF | TGTGCCAGCAGCGCTCCCAGGGGCTACCACGAGCAGTACTTC
NA | TRBJ1-1 | TRBV7-9 | NA | CASSLEGSGTEAFF | TGTGCCAGCAGCTTAGAGGGATCGGGCACTGAAGCTTTCTTT
NA | TRBJ1-2 | TRBV29-1 | NA | CSVVVRNGYTF | TGCAGCGTTGTTGTCAGGAATGGCTACACCTTC
NA | TRBJ1-1 | TRBV7-2 | NA | CASSAARHRGTEAFF | TGTGCCAGCAGCGCCGCACGGCACCGGGGCACTGAAGCTTTCTTT
NA | TRBJ1-4 | TRBV15 | NA | CATSRDQRGELFF | TGTGCCACCAGCAGAGATCAGAGGGGAGAACTGTTTTTT
NA | TRBJ2-6 | TRBV5-1 | TRBD2 | CASSYLSGGASGANVLTF | TGCGCCAGCAGCTACCTGAGCGGGGGGGCTTCTGGGGCCAACGTCCTGACTTTC
NA | TRBJ2-7 | TRBV21-1 | NA | CASSNTILAGVYEQYF | TGTGCCAGCAGCAACACTATCTTAGCGGGGGTATACGAGCAGTACTTC
NA | TRBJ1-6 | TRBV6-1 | NA | CASSALGGSSYNSPLHF | TGTGCCAGCAGTGCCTTAGGGGGGAGCTCCTATAATTCACCCCTCCACTTT
NA | TRBJ2-7 | TRBV19 | NA | CASSMHKTPYEQYF | TGTGCCAGTAGTATGCACAAGACCCCCTACGAGCAGTACTTC
NA | TRBJ1-3 | TRBV6-5 | TRBD1 | CASSYSGRGGNTIYF | TGTGCCAGCAGTTACTCGGGCAGGGGGGGAAACACCATATATTTT
NA | TRBJ1-3 | TRBV5-1 | NA | CASSLGDSGNTIYF | TGCGCCAGCAGCTTAGGGGACTCTGGAAACACCATATATTTT
NA | TRBJ1-1 | TRBV5-6 | NA | CASSRPGAGIDTEAFF | TGTGCCAGCAGCAGACCAGGGGCCGGGATCGACACTGAAGCTTTCTTT
NA | TRBJ2-1 | TRBV27 | NA | CASSWDAGTYNEQFF | TGTGCCAGCAGCTGGGACGCTGGGACCTACAATGAGCAGTTCTTC
NA | TRBJ1-2 | TRBV6-5 | NA | CASSYTGTHGYTF | TGTGCCAGCAGTTACACAGGGACCCATGGCTACACCTTC
NA | TRBJ2-3 | TRBV21-1 | NA | CARRRLAGGKNTDTQYF | TGTGCCAGGAGAAGACTAGCGGGGGGGAAAAACACAGATACGCAGTATTTT
NA | TRBJ2-1 | TRBV9 | NA | CASSVAGSQFYNEQFF | TGTGCCAGCAGCGTAGCTGGGTCCCAATTCTACAATGAGCAGTTCTTC
NA | TRBJ2-5 | TRBV2 | NA | CASSETVDSETQYF | TGTGCCAGCAGTGAAACGGTGGATTCTGAGACCCAGTACTTC
NA | TRBJ1-5 | TRBV10-3 | NA | CAHGIGGEGQPQHF | TGTGCCCACGGAATTGGGGGCGAGGGTCAGCCCCAGCATTTT
NA | TRBJ2-1 | TRBV7-8 | NA | CASRPLGGINEQFF | TGTGCCAGCAGACCACTAGGGGGGATCAATGAGCAGTTCTTC
NA | TRBJ1-1 | TRBV6-5 | NA | CASSLTSFSEAFF | TGTGCCAGCAGCCTAACTAGCTTCTCTGAAGCTTTCTTT
NA | TRBJ1-4 | TRBV27 | TRBD1 | CASSPPPGTGAEKLFF | TGTGCCAGCAGTCCCCCCCCCGGGACAGGTGCTGAAAAACTGTTTTTT
few | TRBJ1-1 | TRBV10-1 | NA | CASSSSDRTEAFF | TGCGCCAGCAGTTCCTCAGACCGAACTGAAGCTTTCTTT
NA | TRBJ2-1 | TRBV27 | TRBD2 | CASSSWTSGGKKHNEQFF | TGTGCCAGCAGTTCATGGACTAGCGGGGGGAAAAAACACAATGAGCAGTTCTTC
NA | TRBJ1-6 | TRBV7-2 | NA | CASSLSRHNSPLHF | TGTGCCAGCAGCTTAAGTCGTCATAATTCACCCCTCCACTTT
NA | TRBJ1-2 | TRBV12-3/TRBV12-4 | TRBD1 | CASSRPGGGYTF | TGTGCCAGCAGTCGTCCAGGGGGGGGCTACACCTTC
NA | TRBJ1-1 | TRBV6-1 | TRBD1 | CASSEGQPNTEAFF | TGTGCCAGCAGTGAGGGACAGCCGAACACTGAAGCTTTCTTT
NA | TRBJ2-5 | TRBV3-1/TRBV3-2 | TRBD2 | CASSLSGGADETQYF | TGTGCCAGCAGCCTCAGCGGGGGGGCTGATGAGACCCAGTACTTC
few | TRBJ1-2 | TRBV4-1 | NA | CASSQVEATPYGYTF | TGCGCCAGCAGCCAAGTTGAGGCAACCCCCTATGGCTACACCTTC
once | TRBJ2-1 | TRBV7-2 | NA | CASSPGGGASNEQFF | TGTGCCAGCAGCCCCGGTGGGGGGGCCTCCAATGAGCAGTTCTTC
NA | TRBJ1-5 | TRBV4-2 | NA | CASSPAGGDQPQHF | TGTGCCAGCAGCCCCGCCGGAGGAGATCAGCCCCAGCATTTT
NA | TRBJ2-1 | TRBV9 | NA | CASSPRPRSEQFF | TGTGCCAGCAGCCCCCGCCCTCGGAGTGAGCAGTTCTTC
once | TRBJ2-2 | TRBV4-3 | NA | CASSQEMVRGELFF | TGCGCCAGCAGCCAAGAAATGGTGCGGGGGGAGCTGTTTTTT
NA | TRBJ1-5 | TRBV12-3/TRBV12-4 | TRBD1 | CASRRTGVQPQHF | TGTGCCAGCAGAAGGACAGGGGTTCAGCCCCAGCATTTT
NA | TRBJ2-2 | TRBV7-9 | NA | CASSTPGEFTGELFF | TGTGCCAGCAGCACACCTGGGGAGTTCACCGGGGAGCTGTTTTTT
once | TRBJ1-2 | TRBV2 | NA | CASRVRGGENYGYTF | TGTGCCAGCAGGGTTAGGGGGGGAGAAAACTATGGCTACACCTTC
once | TRBJ1-3 | TRBV7-6 | NA | CASSRDFSGNTIYF | TGTGCCAGCAGCCGGGACTTCTCTGGAAACACCATATATTTT
few | TRBJ1-1 | TRBV12-3/TRBV12-4 | NA | CASRPGNTEAFF | TGTGCCAGCAGGCCAGGAAACACTGAAGCTTTCTTT
NA | TRBJ1-1 | TRBV5-1 | NA | CASSLAEVNTEAFF | TGCGCCAGCAGCTTGGCAGAGGTGAACACTGAAGCTTTCTTT
NA | TRBJ2-3 | TRBV18 | NA | CASSPDRIGTDTQYF | TGTGCCAGCTCACCGGACAGAATAGGGACAGATACGCAGTATTTT